These 18 T cell receptor beta chains share one sample of origin, sequenced in a study of metastatic and nonmetastatic thyroid tumors. All patients were treatment-naive before thyroid surgery. TCRdb re-called the PCR reads via MiXCR. The profile shows 50,000 to 65,000 clones, about a sixth of them singletons. Sequencing was performed on blood. These receptors all come from a female donor with papillary thyroid cancer or a benign thyroid nodule (not recorded which). Some clones in this sample may be carry-over from other donors' samples.

This clone was detected many times. This chain connects TRBV27 to TRBJ2-1; D is unclear. The CDR3 runs 13 residues. Germline-derived CDR1 and CDR2 are MNHEY and SMNVEV (reference sequence). Trimming cost V 3 bases and J 3 bases, with 6 bases left between them. The CDR3 region has the DNA TGTGCCAGCAGTTTTGCGATCTACAATGAGCAGTTCTTC. This encodes CASSFAIYNEQFF.

This clone appeared many times. The chain uses TRBV20-1 and TRBJ1-5; perhaps TRBD1 as D (6 bases). The CDR3 totals 16 residues. Germline V gene lookup returns CDR1 DFQATT and CDR2 SNEGSKA (reference sequence). The germline V and J ends were trimmed by 4 bases and 0 bases, with 16 bases remaining between them. For the CDR3, the DNA is TGCAGTGCTATCGCCGGGGGGGCTTATAGCAATCAGCCCCAGCATTTT. It encodes CSAIAGGAYSNQPQHF.

A note on this clone: This may arise from a read error, as a much more abundant clone is one base away. The chain carries TRBV27 and TRBJ2-7; TRBD1 might be the D (5 bases). CDR1 and CDR2 from the germline V gene are MNHEY and SMNVEV (reference sequence). The CDR3 length is 13 residues. V lost 6 bases to trimming and J lost 2 bases, with 11 bases between them. The CDR3 region is CASSLDITYEQYF. The CDR3 coding sequence is TGTGCCAGCAGCTTGGACATCACCTACGAGCAGTACTTC.

As concerns this clone: Its ends do not fully match the called genes, so a read error is possible. The rearrangement links TRBV12-3 or TRBV12-4 to TRBJ2-3; no firm D call. CDR3 length equals 15 residues. The DNA of the CDR3 is TGCGCCAGCAGACCTCCAGGCTTTAGCACAGATACGCATTATTTT. Amino acid sequence: CASRPPGFSTDTHYF.

V gene TRBV19 combines with J gene TRBJ1-2; D may be TRBD1 (6 bases). CDR1 and CDR2 (germline): LNHDA, SQIVND (reference sequence). V lost 10 bases and J lost 0, with 12 bases in between. This CDR3 is 13 amino acids long. CDR3: CAIARGSNYGYTF. CDR3 bases: TGTGCCATCGCCAGGGGATCTAACTATGGCTACACCTTC.

This clone was found many times. This chain joins TRBV5-6 and TRBJ2-5; D may be TRBD2 (6 bases). The germline gives CDR1 SGHDT, CDR2 YYEEEE. Trimming removed 0 bases at V and 4 bases at J, with 10 bases between. This CDR3 comprises 14 residues. The DNA for the CDR3 is TGTGCCAGCAGCTTGGGACTAGGGATAGAGACCCAGTACTTC. The encoded protein is CASSLGLGIETQYF.

In its sample, this clone ranks as medium-sized. The V gene is TRBV6-1, the J gene TRBJ1-1; 11 bases line up with TRBD1. The CDR3 runs 14 residues. V shed 5 bases, J shed 7 bases, and the junction held 6 bases outside the gene matches. From germline, CDR1 is MNHNS and CDR2 SASEGT. The CDR3 DNA follows: TGTGCCAGCAGTATCGGACAGGGGGCCAATGAAGCTTTCTTT. Translating gives CASSIGQGANEAFF.

The sample holds many counts of this clone. This rearrangement joins TRBV6-1 to TRBJ2-1; 8 bases map to TRBD2. The V gene end was trimmed by 1 base and the J gene end by 8 bases; junction bases not matched to a gene: 10. The germline gives CDR1 MNHNS, CDR2 SASEGT. CDR3 length equals 16 residues. The CDR3: CASSEVAGGSYDEQFF. DNA for the CDR3: TGTGCCAGCAGTGAAGTGGCGGGAGGAAGTTACGATGAGCAGTTCTTC.

This clone was found many times. This may arise from a read error, as a much more abundant clone is one base away. No conserved phenylalanine or tryptophan ends this CDR3, so it is likely a read error. V is TRBV24-1 and J is TRBJ1-1; no clear D gene. V dropped 5 bases and J dropped 1 base, with 4 bases sitting between them. Germline CDR1 reads KGHDR; CDR2 reads SFDVKD. CDR3 length: 12 residues. CDR3 protein: CATSVGNTEAFL. For the CDR3, the DNA is TGTGCCACCAGTGTGGGGAACACTGAAGCTTTCCTT.

This clone was observed many times. The chain combines TRBV12-3 or TRBV12-4 with TRBJ2-4; TRBD2 agrees at 13 bases. This CDR3 region has 17 residues. Trimming at V came to 5 bases and at J to 0 bases, leaving 4 bases not matched to a gene. The CDR3 DNA reads as TGTGCCAGCAGTCAGGGACTAGCGGGATTAGCCAAAAACATTCAGTACTTC. The encoded protein is CASSQGLAGLAKNIQYF.

This clone was detected ten times or more. The V gene is TRBV4-1, the J gene TRBJ2-7; D perhaps matches TRBD1 (6 bases). CDR1 is MGHRA, CDR2 YSYEKL, per germline. The CDR3 loop spans 15 amino acids. V lost 6 bases and J lost 5, with 20 bases in between. The CDR3 is CASRQSIDRTHEQYF. DNA of the CDR3: TGCGCCAGCAGACAATCCATAGACAGGACCCACGAGCAGTACTTC.

This clone has only a few counts. In DNA form, the CDR3 reads TGTGCCAGCATGCCCCCCCCGGGGCATAAAGATACGCAGTATTTT. Its protein is CASMPPPGHKDTQYF. V gene TRBV28 combines with J gene TRBJ2-3; D is perhaps TRBD1 or TRBD2 (5 bases each). Germline V gene sequence: CDR1 MDHEN, CDR2 SYDVKM. Trimming removed 7 bases at V and 5 bases at J, with 19 bases between. CDR3 length: 15 amino acids. The complete variable domain, with remaining parts taken from reference TRBV28 and TRBJ2-3, reads DVKVTQSSRYLVKRTGEKVFLECVQDMDHENMFWYRQDPGLGLRLIYFSYDVKMKEKGDIPEGYSVSREKKERFSLILESASTNQTSMYLCASMPPPGHKDTQYFGPGTRLTVL.

The V gene is TRBV30, the J gene TRBJ2-2, with no clear D. V dropped 0 bases and J dropped 4 bases, with 12 bases sitting between them. Germline lookup yields CDR1 GTSNPN and CDR2 SVGIG (reference sequence). The length of the CDR3 is 15 residues. The CDR3 reads CAWSVGVPSTGELFF. CDR3 DNA sequence: TGTGCCTGGAGTGTAGGTGTGCCTAGCACCGGGGAGCTGTTTTTT.

This clone occurred a few times. A read error may explain this, as a much larger clone is one base away. The chain employs TRBV28 and TRBJ2-3; D call uncertain. The length of the CDR3 is 15 residues. In germline, CDR1 is MDHEN, CDR2 SYDVKM. Trimming took 8 bases from V and 6 from J, leaving 21 bases between them. The CDR3 loop is CASLEGSARYDTQYF. The CDR3, as DNA: TGTGCCAGCTTGGAAGGGTCCGCTCGGTACGATACGCAGTATTTT.

This clone was seen repeatedly, ten times or more. The chain is built from TRBV27 and TRBJ2-7; weak D call: TRBD2 (6 bases). Germline V gene sequence: CDR1 MNHEY, CDR2 SMNVEV (reference sequence). This CDR3 is 13 amino acids long. V shed 3 bases and J shed 6 bases, with 12 bases lying between them. CDR3 region: CASSFSAGFEQYF. The CDR3 bases are TGTGCCAGCAGTTTTTCTGCGGGATTCGAGCAGTACTTC.

The sample holds many counts of this clone. The chain recombines TRBV19 with TRBJ1-5, with D perhaps TRBD1 (6 bases). Germline values: CDR1 LNHDA, CDR2 SQIVND (reference sequence). This CDR3 contains 16 residues. Trimming stripped 5 bases from V and 0 bases from J, with 14 bases between. CDR3 in amino acids: CASSVSGVNSNQPQHF. As DNA, the CDR3 is TGTGCCAGTAGTGTATCAGGGGTCAATAGCAATCAGCCCCAGCATTTT.

This clone is labeled as medium-sized. The chain combines TRBV12-3 or TRBV12-4 with TRBJ2-7; unclear D gene. CDR3 size: 12 residues. Trimming cost V 4 bases and J 2 bases, with 6 bases left between them. CDR3 nucleotides: TGTGCCAGCAGTTCCTCTACCTACGAGCAGTACTTC. Translating gives CASSSSTYEQYF.

Notes on this clone: A read error may produce the germline difference seen at one junction end. This rearrangement joins TRBV6-4 to TRBJ2-1, with a possible D match to TRBD1 (6 bases). Germline CDR1 is MRHNA and CDR2 is SNTAGT. The CDR3 extends over 17 amino acids. Here the CDR3 reads CASSDSYGTSSYNEQFF. CDR3 nucleotide sequence: TGTGCCAGCAGTGACTCCTATGGGACATCCTCCTACAATGAGCAATTCTTC.